The 19 T cell receptor beta chains below all came from one sample that was sequenced in a study of cytomegalovirus exposure and HLA in healthy donors (dated 2017 in TCRdb). Library creation used the immunoSEQ multiplex PCR assay. A mixture of 60 forward primers for TCR Vbeta segments and 13 reverse primers for TCR Jbeta segments was used in the multiplex PCR. TCRdb retrieved this table from immuneACCESS and kept in-frame rearrangements only. Not all clones are present; in checked studies, unresolved V genes account for under half, and no reason is known for the remainder. The sample table records under 200,000 clones; about 76% of these occur just once. The leading ten clones occupy 2% to 3% of the sample. Material for sequencing was PBMCs. These TCRs come from a woman aged 40 to 49 in good health and CMV-seropositive.

The chain employs TRBV11-2 and TRBJ2-2; TRBD2 agrees at 13 bases. The germline V gene has CDR1 SGHAT and CDR2 FQNNGV. This CDR3 region has 16 residues. J was trimmed by 5 bases and V by 1 base; bases with no gene match: 1. This CDR3 reads CASSLAGLAGTGELFF. CDR3 sequence (DNA): TGTGCCAGCAGCTTAGCGGGACTAGCGGGGACCGGGGAGCTGTTTTTT.

This chain connects TRBV10-1 to TRBJ2-7; 7 positions agree with TRBD2. The CDR3 sequence is 14 residues long. V shed 2 bases and J 2 bases; nucleotides not matched to a gene: 3. Germline-derived CDR1 and CDR2 are WNHNN and SYGVQD (reference sequence). CDR3 nucleotide sequence: TGCGCCAGCAGTGAGAGCGGGGAAACCTACGAGCAGTACTTC. Protein: CASSESGETYEQYF.

The V gene is TRBV28, the J gene TRBJ1-1, with D perhaps matching TRBD1 (5 bases). V was clipped by 5 bases and J by 14 bases, with 21 bases between them. The CDR3 runs 13 residues. Germline values: CDR1 MDHEN, CDR2 SYDVKM. The CDR3 sequence is CASSPPVRASLFF. In nucleotides, the CDR3 is TGTGCCAGCAGTCCCCCCGTCAGGGCGAGTTTGTTCTTT.

The rearrangement joins TRBV9 to TRBJ2-5; 7 nucleotides agree with TRBD2. With V trimmed by 4 bases and J by 5 bases, 5 bases remained unmatched. In germline, CDR1 is SGDLS, CDR2 YYNGEE. The CDR3 totals 13 residues. The CDR3 sequence is CASSIGLVETQYF. The CDR3 nucleotides read TGTGCCAGCAGCATTGGACTAGTTGAGACCCAGTACTTC.

The CDR3 is CASSQEPGEETQYF. CDR3 DNA sequence: TGCGCCAGCAGCCAAGAGCCAGGGGAAGAGACCCAGTACTTC. The V and J genes are TRBV4-1 and TRBJ2-5; tentative D call: TRBD1 (6 bases). Germline loops: CDR1 MGHRA, CDR2 YSYEKL. CDR3 size: 14 residues. V was cut by 0 bases and J by 3 bases, with 8 bases left in between.

DNA for the CDR3: TGTGCCAGCAGCCAACCCGGACTAGCGGGAGAAGAGACCCAGTACTTC. Amino acids: CASSQPGLAGEETQYF. The chain links TRBV4-2 to TRBJ2-5; 13 positions agree with TRBD2. The V segment lost 2 bases and the J segment 3 bases; nucleotides outside the gene matches: 3. There are 16 residues in the CDR3. Looked up from germline, CDR1 is LGHNA and CDR2 is YNFKEQ.

The CDR3 is CASSLGGSTDTQYF. In nucleotides, the CDR3 is TGTGCCAGCAGCTTGGGGGGTAGCACAGATACGCAGTATTTT. This chain links TRBV11-3 with TRBJ2-3, with D possibly matching TRBD2 (6 bases). The CDR3 has 14 amino acids. V dropped 3 bases and J dropped 0 bases, with 7 bases sitting between them. Germline V gene lookup returns CDR1 SGHNT and CDR2 YENEEA.

The chain combines TRBV19 with TRBJ2-5, with 8 bases fitting TRBD1. The CDR3 has 13 residues. V lost 6 bases, J lost 4 bases, and 4 bases stayed unmatched. Looked up from germline, CDR1 is LNHDA and CDR2 is SQIVND (reference sequence). CDR3 region: CASRAGGGETQYF. CDR3 DNA sequence: TGTGCCAGTAGAGCAGGGGGCGGAGAGACCCAGTACTTC.

CDR3 protein: CATAKRLAGVTDTQYF. The CDR3 DNA reads as TGTGCCACCGCCAAGAGACTAGCGGGAGTCACAGATACGCAGTATTTT. The rearrangement joins TRBV15 to TRBJ2-3; the match to TRBD2 covers 12 bases. The trim removed 8 bases at V and 2 bases at J, leaving 8 bases unmatched. Germline values: CDR1 LNHNV, CDR2 YYDKDF (reference sequence). The CDR3 loop spans 16 amino acids.

This clone was seen a handful of times. The chain recombines TRBV23-1 with TRBJ1-4, with 10 nucleotides matching TRBD1. TRBV23-1 is recorded as an ORF, its role being uncertain. The CDR3 consists of 17 residues. V dropped 2 bases and J dropped 5; count of bases not matched to a gene: 8. The CDR3 sequence is CASSQPGQGRGNEKLFF. CDR3 sequence (DNA): TGCGCCAGCAGTCAACCGGGACAGGGGAGGGGAAATGAAAAACTGTTTTTT.

The J gene is TRBJ1-3, the V gene TRBV19; 7 bases fit TRBD1. The trim removed 6 bases at V and 0 bases at J, leaving 14 bases unmatched. The CDR3 loop spans 18 amino acids. Germline values: CDR1 LNHDA, CDR2 SQIVND (reference sequence). In DNA, the CDR3 is TGTGCCAGTAGCCCCGGGACAGCCGCTTTCTTCTCTGGAAACACCATATATTTT. Translated: CASSPGTAAFFSGNTIYF. Looking up the rest from reference TRBV19 and TRBJ1-3 gives the full variable domain: DGGITQSPKYLFRKEGQNVTLSCEQNLNHDAMYWYRQDPGQGLRLIYYSQIVNDFQKGDIAEGYSVSREKKESFPLTVTSAQKNPTAFYLCASSPGTAAFFSGNTIYFGEGSWLTVV.

This clone turned up a few times. This chain uses TRBV28 with TRBJ1-4; no clear D gene. CDR1 is MDHEN and CDR2 is SYDVKM in the germline V gene. V dropped 7 bases and J dropped 0 bases, with 9 bases sitting between them. There are 14 residues in the CDR3. CDR3 coding DNA: TGTGCCAGCACCTCGTTCGCAACTAATGAAAAACTGTTTTTT. Translated: CASTSFATNEKLFF.

The rearrangement uses TRBV4-3 and TRBJ1-2; D gene uncertain. The CDR3 covers 15 residues. V was shortened by 3 bases and J by 0 bases, with 11 bases between the two germline ends. Germline assignment: CDR1 LGHNA and CDR2 YSLEER. CDR3 in DNA: TGCGCCAGCAGCCAGAGCTTCCTGACTAACTATGGCTACACCTTC. The encoded protein is CASSQSFLTNYGYTF.

The J gene is TRBJ2-1, the V gene TRBV18; TRBD2 matches at 7 bases. Germline-derived CDR1 and CDR2 are KGHSH and LQKENI. The CDR3 is 15 residues long. V shed 1 base and J 7 bases; nucleotides not matched to a gene: 7. CDR3 residues: CASSPRGTTSNEQFF. For the CDR3, the DNA is TGTGCCAGCTCACCACGCGGGACTACCTCGAATGAGCAGTTCTTC.

This chain joins TRBV7-8 and TRBJ1-4; possibly TRBD1 for D (5 bases). Per germline, CDR1 SGHVS and CDR2 FQNEAQ. The V end lost 1 base, the J end lost 3 bases, and 15 bases lay between the germline ends. There are 17 residues in the CDR3. CDR3 coding DNA: TGTGCCAGCAGCTTAGACAGGTGGCTGATTGCTAATGAAAAACTGTTTTTT. This translates into CASSLDRWLIANEKLFF.

This clone has a handful of counts. The V and J genes are TRBV14 and TRBJ1-2, with a weak D call TRBD1 (5 bases). The CDR3 has 14 amino acids. V was cut by 4 bases and J by 0 bases, with 9 bases left in between. Germline V lookup: CDR1 SGHDN, CDR2 FVKESK. CDR3 sequence: CASSLQVANYGYTF. DNA of the CDR3: TGTGCCAGCAGCCTACAGGTAGCTAACTATGGCTACACCTTC. The full variable domain, in which reference TRBV14 and TRBJ1-2 provide the parts outside the CDR3, is EAGVTQFPSHSVIEKGQTVTLRCDPISGHDNLYWYRRVMGKEIKFLLHFVKESKQDESGMPNNRFLAERTGGTYSTLKVQPAELEDSGVYFCASSLQVANYGYTFGSGTRLTVV.

The V gene is TRBV30, the J gene TRBJ1-1, with 9 bases lining up with TRBD1. V shed 2 bases and J 5 bases; nucleotides not matched to a gene: 27. The CDR3 length is 21 residues. Looked up from germline, CDR1 is GTSNPN and CDR2 is SVGIG (reference sequence). The CDR3 coding sequence is TGTGCCTGGAGTCCTCCTACTTCCTTGGACAGGGGCCGACGGCCCCAAACTGAAGCTTTCTTT. It translates to CAWSPPTSLDRGRRPQTEAFF.

The chain combines TRBV18 with TRBJ2-7, with TRBD2 matching 8 bases. Germline values: CDR1 KGHSH, CDR2 LQKENI. This CDR3 is 15 amino acids long. Germline trimming cut 6 bases from V and 3 bases from J; bases unmatched to any gene: 10. The CDR3 loop is CASSPGTRDFYEQYF. The CDR3 nucleotides read TGTGCCAGCTCCCCCGGGACTAGGGATTTCTACGAGCAGTACTTC.

This chain uses TRBV18 with TRBJ1-5; D is unclear. Germline V gives CDR1 KGHSH, CDR2 LQKENI. V was shortened by 3 bases and J by 2 bases, with 11 bases between the two germline ends. This CDR3 has 15 amino acids. CDR3 loop: CASSPDSRGNQPQHF. The CDR3 DNA sequence: TGTGCCAGCTCACCGGATAGCCGGGGCAATCAGCCCCAGCATTTT. The entire variable domain, with the rest obtained from reference TRBV18 and TRBJ1-5, is as follows: NAGVMQNPRHLVRRRGQEARLRCSPMKGHSHVYWYRQLPEEGLKFMVYLQKENIIDESGMPKERFSAEFPKEGPSILRIQQVVRGDSAAYFCASSPDSRGNQPQHFGDGTRLSIL.